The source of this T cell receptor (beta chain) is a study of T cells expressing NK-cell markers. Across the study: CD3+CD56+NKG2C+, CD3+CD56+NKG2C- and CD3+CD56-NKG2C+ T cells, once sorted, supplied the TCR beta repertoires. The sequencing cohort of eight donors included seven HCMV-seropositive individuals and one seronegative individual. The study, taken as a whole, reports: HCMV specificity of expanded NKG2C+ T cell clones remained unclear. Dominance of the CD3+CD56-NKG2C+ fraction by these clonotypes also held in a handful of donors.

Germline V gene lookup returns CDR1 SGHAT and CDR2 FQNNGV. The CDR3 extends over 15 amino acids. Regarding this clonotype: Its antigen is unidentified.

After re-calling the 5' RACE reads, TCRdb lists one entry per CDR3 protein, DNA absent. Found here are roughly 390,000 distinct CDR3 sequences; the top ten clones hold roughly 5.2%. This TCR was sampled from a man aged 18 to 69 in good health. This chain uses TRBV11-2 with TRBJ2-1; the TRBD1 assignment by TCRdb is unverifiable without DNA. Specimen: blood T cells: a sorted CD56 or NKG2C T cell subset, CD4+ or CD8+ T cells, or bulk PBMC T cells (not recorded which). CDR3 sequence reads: CASSRSGGGRNEQFF.